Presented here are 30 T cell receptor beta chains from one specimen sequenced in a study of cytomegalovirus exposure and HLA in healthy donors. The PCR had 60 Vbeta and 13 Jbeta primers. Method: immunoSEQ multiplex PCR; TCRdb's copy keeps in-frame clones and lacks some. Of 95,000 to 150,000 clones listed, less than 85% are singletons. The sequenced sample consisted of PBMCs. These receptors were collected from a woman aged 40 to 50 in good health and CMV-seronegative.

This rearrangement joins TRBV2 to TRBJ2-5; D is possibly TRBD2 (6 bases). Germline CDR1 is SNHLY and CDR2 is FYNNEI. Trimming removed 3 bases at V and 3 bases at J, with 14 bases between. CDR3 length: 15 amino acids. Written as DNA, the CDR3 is TGTGCCAGCAGTGATCAGGGACTGACTAAAGAGACCCAGTACTTC. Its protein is CASSDQGLTKETQYF. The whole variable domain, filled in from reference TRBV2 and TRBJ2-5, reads EPEVTQTPSHQVTQMGQEVILRCVPISNHLYFYWYRQILGQKVEFLVSFYNNEISEKSEIFDDQFSVERPDGSNFTLKIRSTKLEDSAMYFCASSDQGLTKETQYFGPGTRLLVL.

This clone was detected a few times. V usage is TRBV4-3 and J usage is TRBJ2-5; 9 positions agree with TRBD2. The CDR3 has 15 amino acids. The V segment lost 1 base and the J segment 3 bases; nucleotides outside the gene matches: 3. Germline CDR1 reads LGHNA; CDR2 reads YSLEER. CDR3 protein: CASSQGRGGEETQYF. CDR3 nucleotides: TGCGCCAGCAGCCAAGGGCGGGGGGGGGAAGAGACCCAGTACTTC.

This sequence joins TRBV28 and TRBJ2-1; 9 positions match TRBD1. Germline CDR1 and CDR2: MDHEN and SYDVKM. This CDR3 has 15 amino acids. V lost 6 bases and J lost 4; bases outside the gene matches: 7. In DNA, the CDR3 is TGTGCCAGCAGAACCGGGACAGGGACTTACAATGAGCAGTTCTTC. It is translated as CASRTGTGTYNEQFF.

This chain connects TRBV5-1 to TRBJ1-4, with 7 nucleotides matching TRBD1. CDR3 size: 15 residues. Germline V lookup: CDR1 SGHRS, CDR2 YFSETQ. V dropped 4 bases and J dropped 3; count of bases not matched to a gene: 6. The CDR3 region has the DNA TGCGCCAGCAGCAAAGGGACAGCGGCTAATGAAAAACTGTTTTTT. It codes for CASSKGTAANEKLFF.

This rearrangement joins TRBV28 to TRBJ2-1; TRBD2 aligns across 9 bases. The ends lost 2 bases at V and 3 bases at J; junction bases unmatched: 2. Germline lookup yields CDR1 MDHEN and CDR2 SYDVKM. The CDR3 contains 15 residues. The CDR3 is CASSLPLAGYNEQFF. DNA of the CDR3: TGTGCCAGCAGTTTACCACTAGCGGGCTACAATGAGCAGTTCTTC. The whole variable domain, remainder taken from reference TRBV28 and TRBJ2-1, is DVKVTQSSRYLVKRTGEKVFLECVQDMDHENMFWYRQDPGLGLRLIYFSYDVKMKEKGDIPEGYSVSREKKERFSLILESASTNQTSMYLCASSLPLAGYNEQFFGPGTRLTVL.

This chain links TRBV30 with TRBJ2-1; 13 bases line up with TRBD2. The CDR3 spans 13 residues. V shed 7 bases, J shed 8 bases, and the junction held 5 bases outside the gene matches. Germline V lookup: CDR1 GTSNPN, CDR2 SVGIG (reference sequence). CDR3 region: CAFGLAGVDEQFF. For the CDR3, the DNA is TGTGCCTTTGGACTAGCGGGAGTTGATGAGCAGTTCTTC.

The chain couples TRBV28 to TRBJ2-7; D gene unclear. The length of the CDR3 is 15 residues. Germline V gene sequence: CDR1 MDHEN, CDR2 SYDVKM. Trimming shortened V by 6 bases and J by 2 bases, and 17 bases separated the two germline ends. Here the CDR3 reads CASSTDAPPAYEQYF. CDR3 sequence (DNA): TGTGCCAGCAGCACCGATGCACCGCCAGCCTACGAGCAGTACTTC. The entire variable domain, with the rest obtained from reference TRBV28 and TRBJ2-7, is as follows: DVKVTQSSRYLVKRTGEKVFLECVQDMDHENMFWYRQDPGLGLRLIYFSYDVKMKEKGDIPEGYSVSREKKERFSLILESASTNQTSMYLCASSTDAPPAYEQYFGPGTRLTVT.

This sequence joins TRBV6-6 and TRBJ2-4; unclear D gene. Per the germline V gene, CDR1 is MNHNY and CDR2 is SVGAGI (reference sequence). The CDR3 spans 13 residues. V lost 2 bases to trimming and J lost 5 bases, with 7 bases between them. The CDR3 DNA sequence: TGTGCCAGCAGTTACGGGCAAGAAAACATTCAGTACTTC. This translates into CASSYGQENIQYF.

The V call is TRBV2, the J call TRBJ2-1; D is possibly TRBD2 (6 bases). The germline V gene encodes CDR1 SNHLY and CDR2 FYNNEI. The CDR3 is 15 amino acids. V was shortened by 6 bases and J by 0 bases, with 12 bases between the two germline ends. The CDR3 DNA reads TGTGCCAGCAGCATTCGGGGGAGCTCCTACAATGAGCAGTTCTTC. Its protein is CASSIRGSSYNEQFF.

CDR3 DNA: TGTGCCAGCAGCCTCTCAGGGGTCTCGAGCACTGAAGCTTTCTTT. Its protein product is CASSLSGVSSTEAFF. The rearrangement joins TRBV11-3 to TRBJ1-1; perhaps TRBD1 as D (6 bases). Germline CDR1 and CDR2: SGHNT and YENEEA. Trimming removed 5 bases from V and 4 bases from J, with 17 bases in between. There are 15 residues in the CDR3.

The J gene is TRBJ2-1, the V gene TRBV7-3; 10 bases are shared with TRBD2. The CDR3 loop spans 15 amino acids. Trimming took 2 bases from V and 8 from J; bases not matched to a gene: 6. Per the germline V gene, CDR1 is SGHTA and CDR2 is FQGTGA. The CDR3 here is CASSLYPSGRDEQFF. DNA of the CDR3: TGTGCCAGCAGCTTATATCCTAGCGGGAGAGATGAGCAGTTCTTC.

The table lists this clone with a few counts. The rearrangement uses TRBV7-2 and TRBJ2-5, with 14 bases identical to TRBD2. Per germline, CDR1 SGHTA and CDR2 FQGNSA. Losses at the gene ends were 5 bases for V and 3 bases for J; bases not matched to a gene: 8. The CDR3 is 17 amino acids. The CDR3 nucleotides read TGTGCCAGCAGCCGACGGACTAGCGGGGGGAGTGAAGAGACCCAGTACTTC. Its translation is CASSRRTSGGSEETQYF.

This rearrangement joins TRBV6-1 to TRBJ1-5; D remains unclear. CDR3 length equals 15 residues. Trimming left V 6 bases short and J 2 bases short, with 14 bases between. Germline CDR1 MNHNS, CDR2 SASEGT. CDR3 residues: CASRVGDRGNQPQHF. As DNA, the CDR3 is TGTGCCAGCAGAGTCGGAGATCGGGGCAATCAGCCCCAGCATTTT.

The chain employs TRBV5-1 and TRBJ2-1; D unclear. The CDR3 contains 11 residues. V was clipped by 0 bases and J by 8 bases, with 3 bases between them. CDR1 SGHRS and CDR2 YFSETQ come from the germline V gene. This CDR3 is CASSLVDEQFF. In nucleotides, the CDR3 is TGCGCCAGCAGCTTGGTAGATGAGCAGTTCTTC.

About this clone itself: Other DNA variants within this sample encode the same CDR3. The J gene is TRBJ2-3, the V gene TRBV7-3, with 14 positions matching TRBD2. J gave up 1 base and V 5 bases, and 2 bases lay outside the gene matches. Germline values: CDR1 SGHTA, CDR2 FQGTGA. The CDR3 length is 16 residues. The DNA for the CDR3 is TGTGCCAGCAGCCTGGGACTAGCGGGGGGCACAGATACGCAGTATTTT. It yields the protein CASSLGLAGGTDTQYF.

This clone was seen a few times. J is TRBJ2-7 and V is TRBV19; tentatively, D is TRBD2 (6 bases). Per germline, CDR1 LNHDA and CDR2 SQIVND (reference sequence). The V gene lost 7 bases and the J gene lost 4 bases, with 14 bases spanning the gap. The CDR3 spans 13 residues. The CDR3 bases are TGTGCCAGTACCCCTGGGGCGGGATACGAGCAGTACTTC. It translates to CASTPGAGYEQYF.

CDR3: CASSQSRGRREKLFF. The CDR3 bases are TGTGCCAGCAGCCAATCGAGGGGGCGTCGGGAAAAACTGTTTTTT. The rearrangement joins TRBV16 to TRBJ1-4; 7 bases fit TRBD1. The V segment lost 0 bases and the J segment 8 bases; nucleotides outside the gene matches: 6. The CDR3 totals 15 residues. The germline V gene has CDR1 KGHSY and CDR2 FQNENV.

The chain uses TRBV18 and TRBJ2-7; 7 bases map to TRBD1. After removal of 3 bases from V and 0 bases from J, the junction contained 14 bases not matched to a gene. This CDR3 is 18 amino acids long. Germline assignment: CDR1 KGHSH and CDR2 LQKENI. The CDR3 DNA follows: TGTGCCAGCTCACCCGTGGCATACCCGGGACAGAGCTCCTACGAGCAGTACTTC. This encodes CASSPVAYPGQSSYEQYF.

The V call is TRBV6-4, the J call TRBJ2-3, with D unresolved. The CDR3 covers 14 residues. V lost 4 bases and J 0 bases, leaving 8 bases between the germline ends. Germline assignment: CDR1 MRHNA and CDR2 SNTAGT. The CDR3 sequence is CASSAQASTDTQYF. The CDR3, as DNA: TGTGCCAGCAGTGCCCAGGCAAGCACAGATACGCAGTATTTT.

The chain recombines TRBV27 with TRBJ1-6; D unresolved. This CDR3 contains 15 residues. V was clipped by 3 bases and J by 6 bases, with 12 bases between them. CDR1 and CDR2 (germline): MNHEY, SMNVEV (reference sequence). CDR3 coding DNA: TGTGCCAGCAGTTTCATGCCTACGCTTAATTCACCCCTCCACTTT. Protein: CASSFMPTLNSPLHF.

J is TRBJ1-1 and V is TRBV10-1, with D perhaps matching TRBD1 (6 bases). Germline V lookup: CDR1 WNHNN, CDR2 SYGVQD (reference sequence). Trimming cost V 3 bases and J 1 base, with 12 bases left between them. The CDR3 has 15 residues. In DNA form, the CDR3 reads TGCGCCAGCAGTGAAAGAGGGGGATGGAACACTGAAGCTTTCTTT. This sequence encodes CASSERGGWNTEAFF.

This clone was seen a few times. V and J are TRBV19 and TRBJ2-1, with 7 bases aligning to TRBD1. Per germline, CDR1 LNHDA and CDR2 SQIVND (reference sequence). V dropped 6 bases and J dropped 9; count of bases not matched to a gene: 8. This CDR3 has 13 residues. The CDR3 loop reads CASSLVRGSEQFF. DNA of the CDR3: TGTGCCAGTAGCCTAGTCAGGGGGTCTGAGCAGTTCTTC.

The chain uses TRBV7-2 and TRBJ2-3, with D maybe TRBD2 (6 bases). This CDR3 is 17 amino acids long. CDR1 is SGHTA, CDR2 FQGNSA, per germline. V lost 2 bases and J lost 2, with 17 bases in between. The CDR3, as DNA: TGTGCCAGCAGCTTATATAGCTGGGAGGAGCACACAGATACGCAGTATTTT. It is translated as CASSLYSWEEHTDTQYF.

The CDR3 DNA sequence: TGTGCCAGCAGTTTTACAGGGCCCGAAGAGACCCAGTACTTC. It codes for CASSFTGPEETQYF. The chain has TRBV27 and TRBJ2-5, with D tentatively TRBD1 (6 bases). This CDR3 contains 14 residues. V shed 3 bases and J shed 3 bases, with 11 bases lying between them. Germline CDR1 reads MNHEY; CDR2 reads SMNVEV (reference sequence).

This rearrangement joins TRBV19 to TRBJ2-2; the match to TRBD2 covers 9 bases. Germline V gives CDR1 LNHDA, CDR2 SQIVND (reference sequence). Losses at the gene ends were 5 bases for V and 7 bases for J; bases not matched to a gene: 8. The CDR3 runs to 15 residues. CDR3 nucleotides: TGTGCCAGTAGTGGGTTAGCGGGAGCGAGCGGGGAGCTGTTTTTT. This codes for CASSGLAGASGELFF.

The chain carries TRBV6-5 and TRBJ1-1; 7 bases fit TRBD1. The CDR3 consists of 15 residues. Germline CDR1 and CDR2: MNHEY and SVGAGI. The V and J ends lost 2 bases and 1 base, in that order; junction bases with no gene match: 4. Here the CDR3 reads CASSYSAGGNTEAFF. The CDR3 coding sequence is TGTGCCAGCAGTTACAGCGCAGGGGGGAACACTGAAGCTTTCTTT.

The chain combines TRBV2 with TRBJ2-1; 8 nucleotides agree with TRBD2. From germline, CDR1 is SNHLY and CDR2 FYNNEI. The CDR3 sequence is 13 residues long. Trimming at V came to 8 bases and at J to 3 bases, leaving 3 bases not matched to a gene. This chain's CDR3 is CASQRGIYNEQFF. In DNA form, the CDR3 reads TGTGCCAGCCAGCGGGGGATCTACAATGAGCAGTTCTTC.

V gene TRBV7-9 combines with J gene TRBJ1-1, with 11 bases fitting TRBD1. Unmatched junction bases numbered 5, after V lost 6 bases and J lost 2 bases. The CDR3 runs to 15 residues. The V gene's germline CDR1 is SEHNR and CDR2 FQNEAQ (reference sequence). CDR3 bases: TGTGCCAGCAGTGGACAGGGGGCGAGTAACACTGAAGCTTTCTTT. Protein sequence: CASSGQGASNTEAFF.

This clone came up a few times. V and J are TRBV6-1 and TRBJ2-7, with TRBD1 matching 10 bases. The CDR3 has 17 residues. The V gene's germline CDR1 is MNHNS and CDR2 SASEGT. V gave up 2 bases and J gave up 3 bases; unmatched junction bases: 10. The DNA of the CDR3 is TGTGCCAGCAGTGAATACCCTCGGACAGGGGGATTCTACGAGCAGTACTTC. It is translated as CASSEYPRTGGFYEQYF.

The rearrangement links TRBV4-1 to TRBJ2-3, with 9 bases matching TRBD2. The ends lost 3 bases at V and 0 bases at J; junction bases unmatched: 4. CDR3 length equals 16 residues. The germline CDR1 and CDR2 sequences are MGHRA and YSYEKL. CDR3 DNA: TGCGCCAGCAGCCACCCCCTAGCGGGGAGCACAGATACGCAGTATTTT. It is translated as CASSHPLAGSTDTQYF.